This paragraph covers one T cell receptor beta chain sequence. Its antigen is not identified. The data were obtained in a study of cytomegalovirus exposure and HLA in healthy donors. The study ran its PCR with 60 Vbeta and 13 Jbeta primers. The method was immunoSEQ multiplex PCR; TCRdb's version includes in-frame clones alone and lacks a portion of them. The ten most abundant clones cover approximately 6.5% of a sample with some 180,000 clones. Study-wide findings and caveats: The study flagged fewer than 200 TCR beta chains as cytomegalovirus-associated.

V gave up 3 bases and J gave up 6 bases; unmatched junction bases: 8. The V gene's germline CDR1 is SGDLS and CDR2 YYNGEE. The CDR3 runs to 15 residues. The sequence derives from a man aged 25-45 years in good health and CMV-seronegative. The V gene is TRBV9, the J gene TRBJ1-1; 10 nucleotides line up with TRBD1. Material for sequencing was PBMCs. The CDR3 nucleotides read TGTGCCAGCAGCGCGGGGACAGGGGCGATCCCTGAAGCTTTCTTT. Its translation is CASSAGTGAIPEAFF.